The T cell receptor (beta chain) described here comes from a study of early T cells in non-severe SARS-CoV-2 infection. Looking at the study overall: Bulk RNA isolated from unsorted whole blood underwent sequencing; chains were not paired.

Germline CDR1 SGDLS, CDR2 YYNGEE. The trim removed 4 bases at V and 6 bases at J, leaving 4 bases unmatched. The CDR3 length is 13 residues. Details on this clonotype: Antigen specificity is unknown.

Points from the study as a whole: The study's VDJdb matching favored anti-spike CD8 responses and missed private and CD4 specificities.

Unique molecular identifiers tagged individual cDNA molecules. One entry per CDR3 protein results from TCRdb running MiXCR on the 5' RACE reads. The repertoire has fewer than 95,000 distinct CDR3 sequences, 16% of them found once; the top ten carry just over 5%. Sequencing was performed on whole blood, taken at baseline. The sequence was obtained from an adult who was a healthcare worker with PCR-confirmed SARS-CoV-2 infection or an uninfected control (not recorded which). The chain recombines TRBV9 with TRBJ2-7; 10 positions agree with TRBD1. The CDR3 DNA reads TGTGCCAGCAGCCCGGGACAGGGGATCGAGCAGTACTTC. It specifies CASSPGQGIEQYF.